Listed here is a single T cell receptor (beta chain). Its matching antigen is unknown. The data stem from a study of cytomegalovirus exposure and HLA in healthy donors. Researchers ran the PCR with 60 Vbeta and 13 Jbeta primers. The method was immunoSEQ multiplex PCR; TCRdb's version includes in-frame clones alone and lacks a portion of them. The table shows roughly 150,000 clones, with roughly 84% occurring only once. Germline loops: CDR1 SGHNT, CDR2 YYREEE (reference sequence). After removal of 0 bases from V and 5 bases from J, the junction contained 9 bases not matched to a gene. This CDR3 contains 16 residues. Study-level findings and limits: In a later analysis, HLA-associated beta chains showed higher expansion and lower generation probabilities than comparable chains. Later, TCR association rates were found to vary by HLA locus, highest for DRB1 and lowest for HLA-C.

V usage is TRBV5-4 and J usage is TRBJ2-7; 9 nucleotides agree with TRBD1. This clonotype was obtained from a boy aged 2 to 10 in good health and CMV-seronegative. Material for sequencing was PBMCs. The CDR3 region is CASSLAVGTGYDEQYF. The CDR3 DNA reads as TGTGCCAGCAGCTTGGCTGTGGGGACAGGGTACGACGAGCAGTACTTC.